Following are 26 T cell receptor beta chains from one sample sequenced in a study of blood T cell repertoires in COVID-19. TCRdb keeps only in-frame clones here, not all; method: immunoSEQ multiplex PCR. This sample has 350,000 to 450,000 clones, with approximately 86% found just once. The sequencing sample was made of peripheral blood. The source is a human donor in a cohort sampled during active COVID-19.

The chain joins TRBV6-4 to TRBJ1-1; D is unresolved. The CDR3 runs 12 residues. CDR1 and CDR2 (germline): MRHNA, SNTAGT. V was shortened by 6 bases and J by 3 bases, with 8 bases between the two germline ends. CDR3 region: CASRGKDTEAFF. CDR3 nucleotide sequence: TGTGCCAGCAGGGGCAAAGACACTGAAGCTTTCTTT.

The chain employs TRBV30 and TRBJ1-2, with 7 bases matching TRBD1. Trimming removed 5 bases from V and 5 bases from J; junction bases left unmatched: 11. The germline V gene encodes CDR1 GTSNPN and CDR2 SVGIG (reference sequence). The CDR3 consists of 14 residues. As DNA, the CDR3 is TGTGCCTGGGACGACAGGGTAACGACTTATGGCTACACCTTC. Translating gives CAWDDRVTTYGYTF.

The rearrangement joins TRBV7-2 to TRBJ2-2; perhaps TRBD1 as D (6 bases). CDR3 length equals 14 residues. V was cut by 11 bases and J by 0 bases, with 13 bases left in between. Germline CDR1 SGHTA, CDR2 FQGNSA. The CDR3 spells CAGRRQANTGELFF. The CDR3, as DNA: TGTGCCGGACGAAGACAGGCGAACACCGGGGAGCTGTTTTTT.

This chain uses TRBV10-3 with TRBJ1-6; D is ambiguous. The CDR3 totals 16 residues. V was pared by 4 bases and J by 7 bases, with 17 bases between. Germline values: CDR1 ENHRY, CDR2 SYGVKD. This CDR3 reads CAISVGSQVVNSPLHF. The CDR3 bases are TGTGCCATCAGTGTGGGCAGCCAGGTCGTAAATTCACCCCTCCACTTT.

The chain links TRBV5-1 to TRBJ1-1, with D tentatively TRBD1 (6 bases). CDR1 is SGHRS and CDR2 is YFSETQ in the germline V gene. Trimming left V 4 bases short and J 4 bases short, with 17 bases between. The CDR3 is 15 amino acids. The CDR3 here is CASSLNGRGVTEAFF. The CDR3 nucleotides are TGCGCCAGCAGCCTTAACGGGAGGGGGGTCACTGAAGCTTTCTTT.

In DNA, the CDR3 is TGTGCCAGCAGTAGCGAACTAAGCACAGATACGCAGTATTTT. Protein: CASSSELSTDTQYF. The gene calls are TRBV27 and TRBJ2-3; the D is unclear. The germline V gene has CDR1 MNHEY and CDR2 SMNVEV (reference sequence). V gave up 5 bases and J gave up 0 bases, with 9 bases separating them. The length of the CDR3 is 14 residues.

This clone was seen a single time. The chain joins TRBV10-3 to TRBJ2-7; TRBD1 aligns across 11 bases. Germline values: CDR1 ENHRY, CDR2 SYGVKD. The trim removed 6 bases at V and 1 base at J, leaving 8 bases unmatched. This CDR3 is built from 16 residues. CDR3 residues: CAISAGTGGFSYEQYF. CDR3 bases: TGTGCCATCAGCGCCGGGACAGGGGGATTTTCCTACGAGCAGTACTTC.

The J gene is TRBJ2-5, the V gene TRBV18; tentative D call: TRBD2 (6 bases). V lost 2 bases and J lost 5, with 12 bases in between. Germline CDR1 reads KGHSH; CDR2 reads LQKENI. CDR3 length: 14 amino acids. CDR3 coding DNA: TGTGCCAGCTCACCAAACCCAGGGAGGGAGACCCAGTACTTC. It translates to CASSPNPGRETQYF.

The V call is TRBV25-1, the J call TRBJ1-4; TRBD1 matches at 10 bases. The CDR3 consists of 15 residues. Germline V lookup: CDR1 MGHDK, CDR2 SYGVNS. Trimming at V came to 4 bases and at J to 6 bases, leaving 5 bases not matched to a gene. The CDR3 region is CASSGATGGDEKLFF. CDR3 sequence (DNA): TGTGCCAGCAGTGGGGCGACAGGGGGCGATGAAAAACTGTTTTTT.

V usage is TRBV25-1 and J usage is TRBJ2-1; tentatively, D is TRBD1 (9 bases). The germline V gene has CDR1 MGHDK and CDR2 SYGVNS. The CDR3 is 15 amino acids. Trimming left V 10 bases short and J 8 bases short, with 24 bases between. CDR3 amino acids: CATSGGTGIADEQFF. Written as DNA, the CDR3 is TGTGCCACTTCGGGGGGGACAGGGATAGCTGATGAGCAGTTCTTC. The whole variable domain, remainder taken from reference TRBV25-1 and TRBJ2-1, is EADIYQTPRYLVIGTGKKITLECSQTMGHDKMYWYQQDPGMELHLIHYSYGVNSTEKGDLSSESTVSRIRTEHFPLTLESARPSHTSQYLCATSGGTGIADEQFFGPGTRLTVL.

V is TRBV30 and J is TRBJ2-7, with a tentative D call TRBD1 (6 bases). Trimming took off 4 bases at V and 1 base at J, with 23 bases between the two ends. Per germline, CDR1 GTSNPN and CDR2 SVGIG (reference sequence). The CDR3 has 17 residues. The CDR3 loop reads CAWNSQRQGSSSYEQYF. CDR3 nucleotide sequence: TGTGCCTGGAACTCTCAACGGCAGGGGTCCTCGTCCTACGAGCAGTACTTC. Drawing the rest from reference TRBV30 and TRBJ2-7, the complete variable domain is SQTIHQWPATLVQPVGSPLSLECTVEGTSNPNLYWYRQAAGRGLQLLFYSVGIGQISSEVPQNLSASRPQDRQFILSSKKLLLSDSGFYLCAWNSQRQGSSSYEQYFGPGTRLTVT.

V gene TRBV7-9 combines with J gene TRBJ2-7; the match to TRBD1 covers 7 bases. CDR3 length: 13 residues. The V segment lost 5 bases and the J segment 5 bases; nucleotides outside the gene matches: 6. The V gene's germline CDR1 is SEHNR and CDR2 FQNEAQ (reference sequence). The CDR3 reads CASSLDRQDEQYF. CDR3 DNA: TGTGCCAGCAGCCTGGACAGGCAGGACGAGCAGTACTTC.

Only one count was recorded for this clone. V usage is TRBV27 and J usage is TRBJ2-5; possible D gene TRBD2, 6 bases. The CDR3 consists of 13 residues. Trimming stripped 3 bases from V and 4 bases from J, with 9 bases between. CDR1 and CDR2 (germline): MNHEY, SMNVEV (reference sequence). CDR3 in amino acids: CASSFVGGETQYF. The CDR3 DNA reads TGTGCCAGCAGTTTCGTCGGGGGAGAGACCCAGTACTTC.

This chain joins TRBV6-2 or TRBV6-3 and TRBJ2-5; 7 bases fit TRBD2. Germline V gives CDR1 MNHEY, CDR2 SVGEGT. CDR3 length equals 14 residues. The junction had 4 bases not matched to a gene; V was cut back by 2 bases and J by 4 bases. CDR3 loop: CASSYLLAGETQYF. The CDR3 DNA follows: TGTGCCAGCAGTTACCTTTTAGCGGGAGAGACCCAGTACTTC.

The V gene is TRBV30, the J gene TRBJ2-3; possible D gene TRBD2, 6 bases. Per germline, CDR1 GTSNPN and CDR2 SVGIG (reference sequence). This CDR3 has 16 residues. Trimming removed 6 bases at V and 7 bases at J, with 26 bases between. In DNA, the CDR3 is TGTGCCTGCCCTCCTCACGGCGGGGACCTCATAAATACGCAGTATTTT. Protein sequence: CACPPHGGDLINTQYF.

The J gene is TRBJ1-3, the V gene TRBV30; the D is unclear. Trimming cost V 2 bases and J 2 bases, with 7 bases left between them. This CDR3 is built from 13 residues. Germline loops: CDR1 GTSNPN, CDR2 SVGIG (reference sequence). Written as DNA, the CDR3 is TGTGCCTGGAGTAACACAGCTGGAAACACCATATATTTT. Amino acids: CAWSNTAGNTIYF.

DNA of the CDR3: TGTGCCAGTAGTCCGCGGACAGGTTGGACTGAAGCTTTCTTT. Its translation: CASSPRTGWTEAFF. This chain connects TRBV19 to TRBJ1-1; 7 nucleotides line up with TRBD1. Losses at the gene ends were 5 bases for V and 5 bases for J; bases not matched to a gene: 8. The germline V gene has CDR1 LNHDA and CDR2 SQIVND (reference sequence). The CDR3 covers 14 residues.

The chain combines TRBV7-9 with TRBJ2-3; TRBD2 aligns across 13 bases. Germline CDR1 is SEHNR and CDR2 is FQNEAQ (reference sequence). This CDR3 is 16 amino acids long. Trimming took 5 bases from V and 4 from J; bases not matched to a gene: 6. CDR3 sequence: CASSVGLAGAPDTQYF. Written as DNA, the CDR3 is TGTGCCAGCAGCGTAGGACTAGCGGGAGCCCCAGATACGCAGTATTTT.

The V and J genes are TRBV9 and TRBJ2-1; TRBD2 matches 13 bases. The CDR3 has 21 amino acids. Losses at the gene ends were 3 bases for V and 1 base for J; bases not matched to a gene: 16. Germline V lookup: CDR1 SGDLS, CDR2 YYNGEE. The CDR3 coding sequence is TGTGCCAGCAGCGCTCATCCGGGACTAGCGGGACCGGGCGGTTCCTACAATGAGCAGTTCTTC. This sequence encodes CASSAHPGLAGPGGSYNEQFF.

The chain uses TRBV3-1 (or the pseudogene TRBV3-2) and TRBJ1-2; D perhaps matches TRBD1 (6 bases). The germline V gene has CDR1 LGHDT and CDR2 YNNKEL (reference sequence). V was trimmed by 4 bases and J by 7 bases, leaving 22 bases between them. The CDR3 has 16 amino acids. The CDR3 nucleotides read TGTGCCAGCAGCCTTACCGCGAGGGGTCAGGGGTTTGGCTACACCTTC. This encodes CASSLTARGQGFGYTF.

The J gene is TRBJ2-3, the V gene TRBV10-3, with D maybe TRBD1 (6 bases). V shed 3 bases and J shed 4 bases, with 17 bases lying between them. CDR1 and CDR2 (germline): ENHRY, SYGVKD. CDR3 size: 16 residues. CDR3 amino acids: CAISEPDRSGADTQYF. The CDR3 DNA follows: TGTGCCATCAGTGAACCAGACAGGTCTGGGGCAGATACGCAGTATTTT.

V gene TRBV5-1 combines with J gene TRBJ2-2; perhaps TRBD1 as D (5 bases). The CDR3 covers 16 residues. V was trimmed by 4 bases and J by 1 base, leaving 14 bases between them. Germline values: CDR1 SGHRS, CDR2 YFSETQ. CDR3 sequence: CASSIDTQGNTGELFF. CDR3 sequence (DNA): TGCGCCAGCAGCATTGATACCCAGGGGAACACCGGGGAGCTGTTTTTT.

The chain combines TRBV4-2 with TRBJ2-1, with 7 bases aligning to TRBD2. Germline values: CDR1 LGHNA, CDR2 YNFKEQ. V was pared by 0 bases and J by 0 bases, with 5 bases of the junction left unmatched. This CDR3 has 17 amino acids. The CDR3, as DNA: TGTGCCAGCAGCCAAGATCAGTGGGGGGGCTCCTACAATGAGCAGTTCTTC. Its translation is CASSQDQWGGSYNEQFF.

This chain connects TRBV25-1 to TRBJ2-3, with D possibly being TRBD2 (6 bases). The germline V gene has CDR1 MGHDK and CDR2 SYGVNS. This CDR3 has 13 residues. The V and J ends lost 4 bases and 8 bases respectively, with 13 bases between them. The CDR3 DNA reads TGTGCCAGCAGTGTTACGGGAGAGGGTACGCAGTATTTT. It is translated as CASSVTGEGTQYF. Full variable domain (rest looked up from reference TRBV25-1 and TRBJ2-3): EADIYQTPRYLVIGTGKKITLECSQTMGHDKMYWYQQDPGMELHLIHYSYGVNSTEKGDLSSESTVSRIRTEHFPLTLESARPSHTSQYLCASSVTGEGTQYFGPGTRLTVL.

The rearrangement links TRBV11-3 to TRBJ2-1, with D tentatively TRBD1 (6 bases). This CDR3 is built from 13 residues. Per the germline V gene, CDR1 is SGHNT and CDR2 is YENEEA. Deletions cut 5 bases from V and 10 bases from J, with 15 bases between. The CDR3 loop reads CASSPPTGPEQFF. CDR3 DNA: TGTGCCAGCAGCCCACCGACAGGTCCAGAGCAGTTCTTC.

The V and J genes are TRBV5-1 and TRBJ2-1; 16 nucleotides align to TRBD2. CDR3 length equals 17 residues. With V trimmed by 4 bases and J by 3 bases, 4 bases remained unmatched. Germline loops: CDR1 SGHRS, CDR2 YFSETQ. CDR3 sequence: CASSPGLAGGRYNEQFF. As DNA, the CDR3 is TGCGCCAGCAGCCCGGGACTAGCGGGGGGGCGCTACAATGAGCAGTTCTTC.